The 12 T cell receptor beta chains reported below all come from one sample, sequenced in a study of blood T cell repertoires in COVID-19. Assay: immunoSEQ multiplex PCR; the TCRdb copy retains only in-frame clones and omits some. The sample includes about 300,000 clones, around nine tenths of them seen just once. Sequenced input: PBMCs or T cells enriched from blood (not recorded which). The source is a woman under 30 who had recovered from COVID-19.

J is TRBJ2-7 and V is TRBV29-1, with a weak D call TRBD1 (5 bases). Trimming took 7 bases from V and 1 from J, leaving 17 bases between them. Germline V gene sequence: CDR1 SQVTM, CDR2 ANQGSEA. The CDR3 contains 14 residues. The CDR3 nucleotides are TGCAGCGCTACGCTCAGGGATGTTTCCTACGAGCAGTACTTC. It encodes CSATLRDVSYEQYF.

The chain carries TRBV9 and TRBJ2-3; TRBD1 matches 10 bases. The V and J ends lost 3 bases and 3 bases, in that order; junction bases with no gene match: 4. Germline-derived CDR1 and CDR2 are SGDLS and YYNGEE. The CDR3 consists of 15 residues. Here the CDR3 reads CASSARTGGTDTQYF. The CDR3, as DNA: TGTGCCAGCAGCGCCAGGACAGGGGGAACAGATACGCAGTATTTT.

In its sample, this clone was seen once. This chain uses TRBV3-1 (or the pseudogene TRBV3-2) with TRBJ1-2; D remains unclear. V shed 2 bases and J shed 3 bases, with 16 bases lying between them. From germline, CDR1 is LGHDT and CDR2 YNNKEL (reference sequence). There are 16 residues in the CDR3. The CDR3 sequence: CASSQRRRVIDYGYTF. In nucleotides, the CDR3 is TGTGCCAGCAGCCAACGGAGGAGGGTAATTGACTATGGCTACACCTTC.

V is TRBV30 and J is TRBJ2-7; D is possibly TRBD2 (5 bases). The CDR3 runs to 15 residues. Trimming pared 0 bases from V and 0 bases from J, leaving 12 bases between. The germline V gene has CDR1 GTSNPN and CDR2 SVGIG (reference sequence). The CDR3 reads CAWSVRRVSSYEQYF. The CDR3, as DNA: TGTGCCTGGAGTGTACGGCGGGTGAGCTCCTACGAGCAGTACTTC.

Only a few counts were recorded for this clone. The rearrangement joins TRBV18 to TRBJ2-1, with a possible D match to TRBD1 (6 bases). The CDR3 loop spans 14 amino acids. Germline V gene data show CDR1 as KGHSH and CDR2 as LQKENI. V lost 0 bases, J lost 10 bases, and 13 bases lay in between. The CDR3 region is CASSPPVGGGEQFF. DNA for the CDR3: TGTGCCAGCTCACCACCCGTAGGGGGTGGAGAGCAGTTCTTC.

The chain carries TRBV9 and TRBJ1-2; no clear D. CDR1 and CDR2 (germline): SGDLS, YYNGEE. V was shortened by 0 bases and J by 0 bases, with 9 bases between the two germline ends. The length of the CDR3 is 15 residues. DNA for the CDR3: TGTGCCAGCAGCGTAGAACAGATACCTAACTATGGCTACACCTTC. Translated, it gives CASSVEQIPNYGYTF.

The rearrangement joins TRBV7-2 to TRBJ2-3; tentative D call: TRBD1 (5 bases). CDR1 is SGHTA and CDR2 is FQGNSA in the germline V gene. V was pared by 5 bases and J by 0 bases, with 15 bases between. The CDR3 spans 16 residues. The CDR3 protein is CASSPHGATSTDTQYF. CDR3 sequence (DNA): TGTGCCAGCAGCCCCCATGGGGCTACTAGCACAGATACGCAGTATTTT. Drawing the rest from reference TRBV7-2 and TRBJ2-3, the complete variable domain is GAGVSQSPSNKVTEKGKDVELRCDPISGHTALYWYRQSLGQGLEFLIYFQGNSAPDKSGLPSDRFSAERTGGSVSTLTIQRTQQEDSAVYLCASSPHGATSTDTQYFGPGTRLTVL.

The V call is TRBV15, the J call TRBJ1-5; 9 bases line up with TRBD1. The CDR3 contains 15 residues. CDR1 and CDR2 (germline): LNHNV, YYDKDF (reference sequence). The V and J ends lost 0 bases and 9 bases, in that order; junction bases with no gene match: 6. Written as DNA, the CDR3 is TGTGCCACCAGCAGAGATGGACAGGGGATGTGGCCCCAGCATTTT. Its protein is CATSRDGQGMWPQHF.

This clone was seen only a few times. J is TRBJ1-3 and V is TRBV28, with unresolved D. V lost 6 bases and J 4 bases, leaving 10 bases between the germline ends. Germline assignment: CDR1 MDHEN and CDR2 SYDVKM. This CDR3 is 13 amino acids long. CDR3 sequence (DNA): TGTGCCAGCAGCCTTCACATCGGAAACACCATATATTTT. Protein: CASSLHIGNTIYF.

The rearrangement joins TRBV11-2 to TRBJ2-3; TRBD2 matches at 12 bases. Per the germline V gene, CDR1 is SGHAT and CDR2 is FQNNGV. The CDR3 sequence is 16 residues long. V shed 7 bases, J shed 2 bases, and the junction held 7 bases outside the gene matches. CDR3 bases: TGTGCCAGCACCATGGGGACTAGCGGGCTCACAGATACGCAGTATTTT. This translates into CASTMGTSGLTDTQYF.

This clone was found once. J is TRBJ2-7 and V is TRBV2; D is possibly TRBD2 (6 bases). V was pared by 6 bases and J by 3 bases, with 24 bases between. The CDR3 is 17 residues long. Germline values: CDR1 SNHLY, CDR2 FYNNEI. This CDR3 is CASSRSGDKDRFYEQYF. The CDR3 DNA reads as TGTGCCAGCAGCCGTAGCGGCGATAAAGACAGATTCTACGAGCAGTACTTC. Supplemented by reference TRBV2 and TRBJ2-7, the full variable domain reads EPEVTQTPSHQVTQMGQEVILRCVPISNHLYFYWYRQILGQKVEFLVSFYNNEISEKSEIFDDQFSVERPDGSNFTLKIRSTKLEDSAMYFCASSRSGDKDRFYEQYFGPGTRLTVT.

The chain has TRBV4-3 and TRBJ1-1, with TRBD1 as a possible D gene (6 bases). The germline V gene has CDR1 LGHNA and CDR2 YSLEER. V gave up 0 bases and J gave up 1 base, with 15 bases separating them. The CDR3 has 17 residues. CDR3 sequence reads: CASSQDVAGDWNTEAFF. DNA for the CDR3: TGCGCCAGCAGCCAAGATGTGGCAGGGGATTGGAACACTGAAGCTTTCTTT.